The 30 T cell receptor beta chains listed next were all sequenced from one sample in a study of T-cell memory formation after mild COVID-19. TCRdb re-called the 5' RACE reads through MiXCR, storing one row per CDR3 protein. The sample yields 250,000 to 350,000 distinct CDR3 sequences, 15% seen once. The material sequenced was PBMCs or a T cell subset sorted from them (not recorded which). The receptors stem from a man younger than 35 who had mild COVID-19 (a few samples of this study predate the infection). Cell type and time point are not known.

The chain carries TRBV5-1 and TRBJ2-1; no reliable D call. This CDR3 contains 12 residues. Germline CDR1 is SGHRS and CDR2 is YFSETQ. Trimming left V 2 bases short and J 7 bases short, with 7 bases between. In DNA form, the CDR3 reads TGCGCCAGCAGCTTTCCTAGTAATGAGCAGTTCTTC. Amino acids: CASSFPSNEQFF. Full variable domain (missing parts from reference TRBV5-1 and TRBJ2-1): KAGVTQTPRYLIKTRGQQVTLSCSPISGHRSVSWYQQTPGQGLQFLFEYFSETQRNKGNFPGRFSGRQFSNSRSEMNVSTLELGDSALYLCASSFPSNEQFFGPGTRLTVL.

In this sample, this clonotype turned up a few times. The DNA of the CDR3 is TGTGCCAGCAGCAAGGGGGGGGCGCGGGTCACTGAAGCTTTCTTT. Translating it yields CASSKGGARVTEAFF. V gene TRBV7-2 combines with J gene TRBJ1-1; D is possibly TRBD1 (6 bases). Between the trimmed V and J ends, which lost 5 bases and 4 bases, there was a span of 17 bases. The germline gives CDR1 SGHTA, CDR2 FQGNSA. The CDR3 loop spans 15 amino acids.

This clonotype was seen only a few times. V is TRBV4-1 and J is TRBJ1-2, with 8 bases that match TRBD1. CDR3 size: 21 residues. After removal of 1 base from V and 3 bases from J, the junction contained 22 bases not matched to a gene. Germline V CDR1 and CDR2: MGHRA, YSYEKL. In DNA form, the CDR3 reads TGCGCCAGCAGCCAAGTTCTTACTGGCCGGGACAGGAACTTTCACGACTATGGCTACACCTTC. Protein product: CASSQVLTGRDRNFHDYGYTF.

This clonotype was counted between two and nine times. The chain has TRBV6-5 and TRBJ2-3; 15 bases fit TRBD2. Germline V CDR1 and CDR2: MNHEY, SVGAGI. With 5 bases clipped from V and 2 bases from J, the junction kept 8 bases outside the gene matches. There are 18 residues in the CDR3. Here the CDR3 reads CASSRGTSGGPLTDTQYF. The CDR3 DNA follows: TGTGCCAGCAGTCGTGGGACTAGCGGGGGGCCCCTCACAGATACGCAGTATTTT.

This rearrangement joins TRBV5-1 to TRBJ2-3; no clear D. Trimming took 1 base from V and 1 from J, leaving 7 bases between them. Germline lookup yields CDR1 SGHRS and CDR2 YFSETQ. This CDR3 has 14 residues. Here the CDR3 DNA reads TGCGCCAGCAGCTTGCTCACAGGCACAGATACGCAGTATTTT. It yields the protein CASSLLTGTDTQYF.

There are many counts of this clonotype. The chain joins TRBV5-1 to TRBJ2-3, with 8 bases that match TRBD2. Germline CDR1 SGHRS, CDR2 YFSETQ. CDR3 size: 17 residues. Trimming removed 2 bases from V and 3 bases from J; junction bases left unmatched: 11. CDR3 coding DNA: TGCGCCAGCAGCTTCTCCTATGCGGGGGGAAATACAGATACGCAGTATTTT. It is translated as CASSFSYAGGNTDTQYF.

The chain joins TRBV10-3 to TRBJ2-2; 13 bases line up with TRBD2. Germline V gene lookup returns CDR1 ENHRY and CDR2 SYGVKD. Trimming at V came to 6 bases and at J to 2 bases, leaving 3 bases not matched to a gene. This CDR3 region has 16 residues. The CDR3 spells CAIRGTSGTNTGELFF. The CDR3 bases are TGTGCCATCAGGGGGACTAGCGGGACAAACACCGGGGAGCTGTTTTTT.

At least ten counts were recorded for this clonotype. The chain is built from TRBV12-3 or TRBV12-4 and TRBJ2-1; weak D call: TRBD1 (5 bases). The V end was cut by 3 bases, the J end by 8 bases, with 17 bases between. This CDR3 has 15 residues. The CDR3 region is CASSFLDGIGDEQFF. CDR3 DNA sequence: TGTGCCAGCAGTTTCCTGGACGGAATAGGGGATGAGCAGTTCTTC.

The V gene is TRBV7-2, the J gene TRBJ2-3; no firm D call. There are 13 residues in the CDR3. Trimming left V 4 bases short and J 6 bases short, with 11 bases between. CDR1 SGHTA and CDR2 FQGNSA come from the germline V gene. The CDR3 region has the DNA TGTGCCAGCAGCTCAGCAAAGGCGGATACGCAGTATTTT. Protein: CASSSAKADTQYF.

V gene TRBV7-2 combines with J gene TRBJ1-1; the D is unclear. The CDR3 has 14 residues. Trimming shortened V by 3 bases and J by 1 base, and 9 bases separated the two germline ends. CDR1 is SGHTA, CDR2 FQGNSA, per germline. CDR3 DNA sequence: TGTGCCAGCAGCTTCAGGAGCGAGAACACTGAAGCTTTCTTT. It specifies CASSFRSENTEAFF.

This clonotype showed up just a few times. CDR3 residues: CASSEAGLAVTDTQYF. In DNA form, the CDR3 reads TGTGCCAGCAGTGAAGCTGGGCTAGCGGTCACAGATACGCAGTATTTT. The chain recombines TRBV7-9 with TRBJ2-3, with 7 bases matching TRBD2. V lost 6 bases and J lost 2; bases outside the gene matches: 11. Germline assignment: CDR1 SEHNR and CDR2 FQNEAQ (reference sequence). This CDR3 region has 16 residues.

In its sample, this clonotype was seen a few times. V usage is TRBV6-6 and J usage is TRBJ2-1; the match to TRBD1 covers 8 bases. Germline trimming cut 5 bases from V and 4 bases from J; bases unmatched to any gene: 4. Germline V gene sequence: CDR1 MNHNY, CDR2 SVGAGI (reference sequence). The CDR3 covers 14 residues. The CDR3 nucleotides are TGTGCCAGCAGTCCGGGACAGGTTTACAATGAGCAGTTCTTC. Translation gives CASSPGQVYNEQFF.

This clonotype was recorded at least ten times. The rearrangement uses TRBV4-2 and TRBJ2-7, with no clear D. The germline V gene has CDR1 LGHNA and CDR2 YNFKEQ. This CDR3 is built from 13 residues. The V end was cut by 4 bases, the J end by 2 bases, with 9 bases between. The CDR3, as DNA: TGTGCCAGCAGCCCCTTTGCCACCTACGAGCAGTACTTC. Protein sequence: CASSPFATYEQYF.

The chain carries TRBV5-1 and TRBJ2-7; weak D call: TRBD1 (6 bases). The CDR3 runs 14 residues. In germline, CDR1 is SGHRS, CDR2 YFSETQ. Trimming cost V 5 bases and J 4 bases, with 16 bases left between them. The CDR3 nucleotides are TGCGCCAGCAGGTGGGGCGCAGGGGAGTACGAGCAGTACTTC. Translation gives CASRWGAGEYEQYF.

The chain combines TRBV12-3 or TRBV12-4 with TRBJ2-1; 7 bases align to TRBD2. Trimming removed 5 bases from V and 12 bases from J; junction bases left unmatched: 10. The CDR3 sequence is 13 residues long. The CDR3 DNA reads as TGTGCCAGCAGTGCACCCGGACTAGGTGGGCAGTTCTTC. It is translated as CASSAPGLGGQFF.

In its sample, this clonotype was seen a few times. This chain uses TRBV6-1 with TRBJ2-2, with D hard to call. Germline CDR1 reads MNHNS; CDR2 reads SASEGT. V lost 5 bases and J 1 base, leaving 17 bases between the germline ends. The CDR3 has 17 amino acids. For the CDR3, the DNA is TGTGCCAGCAGTCGGTATGACCGATTCCTGAACACCGGGGAGCTGTTTTTT. The encoded protein is CASSRYDRFLNTGELFF.

The V call is TRBV12-3 or TRBV12-4, the J call TRBJ1-6; TRBD1 matches 8 bases. This CDR3 has 13 residues. Trimming removed 6 bases from V and 13 bases from J; junction bases left unmatched: 8. CDR3 DNA: TGTGCCAGCAGCCAGGGGGCGTTGATCCCCCTCCACTTT. Translating gives CASSQGALIPLHF.

V gene TRBV7-2 combines with J gene TRBJ1-1; 8 bases line up with TRBD1. The V gene's germline CDR1 is SGHTA and CDR2 FQGNSA. V lost 2 bases and J lost 5; bases outside the gene matches: 4. The CDR3 has 14 residues. Written as DNA, the CDR3 is TGTGCCAGCAGCTTAAGGACAGGGCCGACTGAAGCTTTCTTT. As protein: CASSLRTGPTEAFF.

This clonotype was counted only a few times. This chain links TRBV10-3 with TRBJ1-5, with TRBD1 matching 11 bases. Germline CDR1 ENHRY, CDR2 SYGVKD. J was trimmed by 4 bases and V by 4 bases; bases with no gene match: 3. The CDR3 covers 15 residues. The CDR3, as DNA: TGTGCCATCAGTGGGGGGACAGGGGGAAATCAGCCCCAGCATTTT. Its protein product is CAISGGTGGNQPQHF.

The chain couples TRBV27 to TRBJ2-2; 10 positions agree with TRBD2. Trimming cost V 2 bases and J 5 bases; bases outside gene matches: 11. This CDR3 region has 18 residues. Germline assignment: CDR1 MNHEY and CDR2 SMNVEV (reference sequence). In nucleotides, the CDR3 is TGTGCCAGCAGTTTAGGGATTATGGGACTAGCGTCGACCGGGGAGCTGTTTTTT. Its protein is CASSLGIMGLASTGELFF.

The rearrangement links TRBV19 to TRBJ1-1; no reliable D call. CDR3 length: 14 residues. The V end was cut by 7 bases, the J end by 2 bases, with 14 bases between. CDR1 LNHDA and CDR2 SQIVND come from the germline V gene (reference sequence). The CDR3 DNA reads as TGTGCCAGTACGACGGGGTCTGGAAACACTGAAGCTTTCTTT. It encodes CASTTGSGNTEAFF. Drawing the rest from reference TRBV19 and TRBJ1-1, the complete variable domain is DGGITQSPKYLFRKEGQNVTLSCEQNLNHDAMYWYRQDPGQGLRLIYYSQIVNDFQKGDIAEGYSVSREKKESFPLTVTSAQKNPTAFYLCASTTGSGNTEAFFGQGTRLTVV.

The J gene is TRBJ1-3, the V gene TRBV5-1; D perhaps matches TRBD1 (6 bases). The ends were cut back, 4 bases at V and 0 bases at J, with 14 bases in the middle. Germline V gene data show CDR1 as SGHRS and CDR2 as YFSETQ. The CDR3 covers 16 residues. CDR3 bases: TGCGCCAGCAGCCTGGAGACAGGAGGCTCTGGAAACACCATATATTTT. It yields the protein CASSLETGGSGNTIYF.

The chain is built from TRBV7-2 and TRBJ1-4; D possibly corresponds to TRBD1 (6 bases). This CDR3 has 17 residues. Germline V gene data show CDR1 as SGHTA and CDR2 as FQGNSA. V was pared by 1 base and J by 7 bases, with 19 bases between. CDR3 region: CASSLVAWEGVGEKLFF. As DNA, the CDR3 is TGTGCCAGCAGCTTAGTGGCCTGGGAGGGGGTCGGTGAAAAACTGTTTTTT. The variable domain in full, completed from reference TRBV7-2 and TRBJ1-4, reads GAGVSQSPSNKVTEKGKDVELRCDPISGHTALYWYRQSLGQGLEFLIYFQGNSAPDKSGLPSDRFSAERTGGSVSTLTIQRTQQEDSAVYLCASSLVAWEGVGEKLFFGSGTQLSVL.

This clonotype has a single count. The chain carries TRBV20-1 and TRBJ1-2, with TRBD1 matching 10 bases. The CDR3 has 13 amino acids. CDR1 and CDR2 from the germline V gene are DFQATT and SNEGSKA (reference sequence). V gave up 5 bases and J gave up 5 bases; unmatched junction bases: 5. CDR3 in amino acids: CSAFGTGVYGYTF. In DNA, the CDR3 is TGCAGTGCTTTCGGGACAGGGGTTTATGGCTACACCTTC.

The chain joins TRBV4-1 to TRBJ1-1; D gene ambiguous. Trimming cost V 6 bases and J 0 bases, with 11 bases left between them. This CDR3 region has 14 residues. Germline assignment: CDR1 MGHRA and CDR2 YSYEKL. As DNA, the CDR3 is TGCGCCAGCAGACCCCTGCTCATGAACACTGAAGCTTTCTTT. It yields the protein CASRPLLMNTEAFF.

The chain is built from TRBV6-2 or TRBV6-3 and TRBJ1-6, with D possibly TRBD1 on 5 matching bases. V was trimmed by 6 bases and J by 8 bases, leaving 14 bases between them. The CDR3 is 14 amino acids. The germline CDR1 and CDR2 sequences are MNHEY and SVGEGT. Written as DNA, the CDR3 is TGTGCCAGCAGACGGGGCGCGGTCGATTCACCCCTCCACTTT. It is translated as CASRRGAVDSPLHF.

This clonotype showed up just a few times. The chain uses TRBV7-9 and TRBJ2-1; 8 bases are a match to TRBD2. The CDR3 runs 15 residues. From germline, CDR1 is SEHNR and CDR2 FQNEAQ (reference sequence). Trimming at V came to 4 bases and at J to 5 bases, leaving 7 bases not matched to a gene. CDR3 region: CASSSWTSPDNEQFF. As DNA, the CDR3 is TGTGCCAGCAGCTCTTGGACTAGCCCTGACAATGAGCAGTTCTTC.

The gene calls are TRBV6-5 and TRBJ2-7; 9 nucleotides agree with TRBD1. Looked up from germline, CDR1 is MNHEY and CDR2 is SVGAGI. This CDR3 comprises 14 residues. V shed 7 bases and J 4 bases; nucleotides not matched to a gene: 8. The CDR3 is CASTPGQGPYEQYF. The CDR3 nucleotides read TGTGCCAGCACCCCGGGACAGGGACCTTACGAGCAGTACTTC.

V usage is TRBV6-6 and J usage is TRBJ1-2, with TRBD1 as a possible D gene (6 bases). This CDR3 is built from 15 residues. The V end lost 2 bases, the J end lost 6 bases, and 16 bases lay between the germline ends. The germline CDR1 and CDR2 sequences are MNHNY and SVGAGI (reference sequence). Here the CDR3 DNA reads TGTGCCAGCAGTTACCAAACGTTTAGACAGGATGGCTACACCTTC. The encoded protein is CASSYQTFRQDGYTF.

This clonotype was counted between two and nine times. This sequence joins TRBV6-2 or TRBV6-3 and TRBJ2-7; D is unclear. There are 13 residues in the CDR3. Germline assignment: CDR1 MNHEY and CDR2 SVGEGT. Trimming pared 6 bases from V and 1 base from J, leaving 10 bases between. The CDR3 coding sequence is TGTGCCAGCAGCCGAAGACAATCCTACGAGCAGTACTTC. It translates to CASSRRQSYEQYF.